The 6 T cell receptor beta chains reported below all come from one sample, sequenced in a study of tumor-infiltrating lymphocytes in primary liver carcinoma. Priming with a constant-region primer yielded TCR beta cDNA from 450 to 550 ng total RNA. Construction of TCR beta libraries relied on three successive nested multiplex PCR rounds employing slightly modified ARM-PCR. A C-beta reverse primer and TRBV1-TRBV30 forward primers served in each of the first two PCR rounds, at ten to eleven cycles apiece. TCRdb reprocessed the multiplex PCR reads with MiXCR, giving one entry per CDR3 protein. The repertoire holds 45,000 or so distinct CDR3 sequences, with approximately 82% as singletons. Co-extraction of RNA and DNA was performed on roughly 20-31 mg of unsorted bulk tissue. Sequencing input: tumor-adjacent normal liver tissue. The receptor source for this set is a woman aged 30 to 39 with primary liver carcinoma and hepatitis B virus infection.

This clonotype was seen more than once but under ten times. The CDR3 DNA reads TGTGCCAGCAGCCCGGGGGGGATCCCTACTGGCTACACCTTC. This gives the protein CASSPGGIPTGYTF. The gene calls are TRBV7-2 and TRBJ1-2; TRBD1 is a possible D gene (5 bases). This CDR3 is built from 14 residues. Germline lookup yields CDR1 SGHTA and CDR2 FQGNSA. The V end lost 5 bases, the J end lost 7 bases, and 17 bases lay between the germline ends.

This clonotype has only a few counts. It may be a read error: a sequence one base away is much more abundant. In nucleotides, the CDR3 is TGTGCCAGCAGCTTGGGCTATAAAAGGGCTGATGCTTTCTTT. Its translation is CASSLGYKRADAFF. V gene TRBV5-8 combines with J gene TRBJ1-1, with D unresolved. Germline lookup yields CDR1 SGHTS and CDR2 YDEGEE. The CDR3 has 14 residues.

This clonotype was recorded once. A single base separates this from a much larger clone, so it may be a read error. The chain's CDR3 is CASSFSTNTQYF. CDR3 nucleotide sequence: TGTGCCAGCAGCTTCAGCACAAATACGCAGTATTTT. The chain combines TRBV7-9 with TRBJ2-3; D ambiguous. Germline CDR1 SEHNR, CDR2 FQNEAQ (reference sequence). The CDR3 is 12 residues long.

CDR3 nucleotides: TGCGCCATCAGTCTTAATAGTCTCCCGTACCAAGAGACCCAGTACTTC. This gives the protein CAISLNSLPYQETQYF. This chain joins TRBV4-3 and TRBJ2-5; D is undetermined. The germline gives CDR1 LGHNA, CDR2 YSLEER. The CDR3 totals 16 residues. Trimming took 10 bases from V and 0 from J, leaving 21 bases between them.

With regard to this clonotype: One end of the junction varies from germline; a read error may be responsible. The chain joins TRBV7-9 to TRBJ2-7; 7 positions agree with TRBD2. Germline assignment: CDR1 SEHNR and CDR2 FQNEAQ (reference sequence). The CDR3 length is 14 residues. CDR3 sequence: CASGPGGLSYVQYF. CDR3 nucleotide sequence: TGTGCCAGCGGCCCGGGAGGCCTCTCCTACGTGCAGTACTTC.

This chain's CDR3 is CASSQAAGLELYDQYF. The CDR3 coding sequence is TGTGCCAGCAGCCAAGCCGCCGGGCTGGAGTTGTATGACCAGTACTTC. The chain employs TRBV4-2 and TRBJ2-7; no reliable D call. Germline V gene lookup returns CDR1 LGHNA and CDR2 YNFKEQ. The CDR3 covers 16 residues. Trimming left V 1 base short and J 10 bases short, with 23 bases between.